A selection of T cell receptor beta chains follows, all from one sample in a study of shared clonotypes between healthy human individuals. The assay was immunoSEQ multiplex PCR, and TCRdb's table has in-frame clones only and misses some. The sample records 2 million to 2.5 million clones, about 94% being singletons. Specimen: naive CD4+ T cells sorted from blood. Every receptor here comes from a man aged 18 to 30 in good health. Each CDR3 is given with its conserved first and last residue.

v_call	j_call	cdr3_aa
TRBV28	TRBJ1-6	CASSLLSGDTYNSPLHF
TRBV6-5	TRBJ1-5	CASSLRQGDQPQHF
TRBV5-1	TRBJ1-1	CASSVDRGYTEAFF
TRBV28	TRBJ1-2	CASSLPGASGYTF
TRBV5-1	TRBJ2-1	CASSLPRDNNEQFF
TRBV9	TRBJ1-2	CASRKGGYGYTF
TRBV5-6	TRBJ2-2	CASSRGGQGAGTGELFF
TRBV7-2	TRBJ1-6	CASSLGGNSPLHF
TRBV30	TRBJ1-4	CAWSISRRDRNEKLFF
TRBV29-1	TRBJ1-3	CSVEARASGNTIYF
TRBV6-5	TRBJ2-7	CASSYTRSIQGSEQYF
TRBV30	TRBJ2-7	CAWNSGGYEQYF
TRBV28	TRBJ2-7	CASSLSGQGISEQYF
TRBV6-4	TRBJ1-1	CASSDQGGTEAFF
TRBV19	TRBJ1-6	CASSTYPATGSSPLHF
TRBV5-1	TRBJ2-5	CASSLWTGQETQYF
TRBV30	TRBJ2-7	CAWSQGISYEQYF
TRBV6-4	TRBJ2-1	CASSEFSSAGVEQFF